This T cell receptor beta chain was sequenced during a study of T cell repertoires in cytomegalovirus infection. Study details: Public TCR beta signature analysis indicated the presence of both CMV infection and matching HLA type.

V was pared by 4 bases and J by 0 bases, with 13 bases between. Germline CDR1 reads SQVTM; CDR2 reads ANQGSEA. The length of the CDR3 is 14 residues. TCRdb redid the calling of the reads with MiXCR, one entry per CDR3 protein. Seen here are a few hundred thousand distinct CDR3 sequences, over 20% observed once, and the top ten hold 15% to 20%. The study's findings and limits: Cumulative public TCR beta family frequency identified CMV carriers with the relevant HLA.

A remark on this clonotype: Its antigen is unknown.

The genes are TRBV29-1 and TRBJ2-7; no reliable D call. The sample was CD8+ T cells from PBMCs. The receptor comes from a human donor in good health (CMV status not recorded). Some clones in this sample may be carry-over from other donors' samples. Here the CDR3 DNA reads TGCAGCGTTGTCCCCATGAAGAACTCCTACGAGCAGTACTTC. Residues: CSVVPMKNSYEQYF.